Sequencing of this TCR beta chain was carried out in a study of T cells in Graves' hyperthyroidism and ophthalmopathy. Regarding the study as a whole: Peripheral blood also featured most of the thyroid clonotypes expanded above 0.001.

Note on this clonotype: Its antigen is currently unknown. The germline gene is not matched at one end of the junction; a read error may be the cause.

From germline, CDR1 is MDHEN and CDR2 SYDVKM. This CDR3 spans 13 amino acids. It was RNA transcripts that yielded the amplified TCR beta CDR3 regions. Initially, a first-round RT-PCR of the TCR CDR3 employed the HTBI primer set. From the multiplex PCR reads, TCRdb called clonotypes with MiXCR, one entry per CDR3 protein. The sample yields more than 550,000 distinct CDR3 sequences, approximately 15% seen once. This rearrangement joins TRBV28 to TRBJ1-6; D ambiguous. The specimen was blood. The receptor was isolated from a man in his fifties or sixties with Graves' hyperthyroidism. The CDR3 reads CASDYSENSPLYF. The CDR3 nucleotides are TGTGCCAGCGATTACTCGGAGAATTCACCCCTCTACTTT. The variable domain in full, with the rest retrieved from reference TRBV28 and TRBJ1-6, is DVKVTQSSRYLVKRTGEKVFLECVQDMDHENMFWYRQDPGLGLRLIYFSYDVKMKEKGDIPEGYSVSREKKERFSLILESASTNQTSMYLCASDYSENSPLYFGNGTRLTVT.